This T cell receptor beta chain was identified in a study of blood T cell repertoires in COVID-19 (TCRdb year 2020). Concerning the study at large: Collaborator samples came from the United States, Italy and Spain and covered acute and convalescent phases of COVID-19. The prospective study material was composed of cDNA or gDNA derived from T cells, B-cell-depleted T cells, or PBMCs. Deeply sampled blood TCRbeta repertoires from subjects exposed to, actively infected with, or recovered from COVID-19 were included in the dataset. Where available, HLA class I and class II types were taken from metadata supplied by the sample provider and were not determined by assay-based typing. The repertoires were released in a freely available public database intended as a resource for research on the immune response to SARS-CoV-2. Samples were obtained from the ongoing ImmuneRACE study (first 160 participants) and from approximately 1,200 subjects provided by 6 global collaborators. A de-identified subject ID, COVID-19 status, age in years and sex were almost always included in the sample metadata.

Its CDR3 holds 15 amino acids, cysteine through phenylalanine. The CDR3 DNA has 45 bases and is translated from base 1. The germline V gene supplies CDR1 SGHRS and CDR2 YFSETQ. Relative to germline, V is 4 bases shorter and J is 3 bases shorter, with 16 bases between their ends. Summary of the overall study and its limitations: Clinical and demographic metadata were provided uncurated, with the amount varying by source and participant.

Participants in the prospective study were aged about 18 to 90 years, lived in more than 20 United States geographic areas, and enrolled through a virtual design. To assign participants to cohorts, the prospective study relied on clinical history that participants themselves reported in a screening survey and a study questionnaire. Each participant in the prospective study had whole blood, serum and a nasopharyngeal or oropharyngeal swab collected by mobile phlebotomists. Additional blood draws and questionnaires over an approximately two-month period could optionally be provided by prospective study participants. Prospective study blood samples were shipped either frozen or at room temperature before DNA extraction. Concerning this clone: Its antigen specificity is not known. Per-base quality was not reported, and no clone a single base away is much larger than it.

TCRbeta CDR3 regions were amplified from genomic DNA by means of the immunoSEQ Assay, a bias-controlled multiplex PCR. On the authors' methods: Nucleated cell counts per sample were estimated from amplification of reference gene primers within the assay. Sequence reads were collapsed and filtered to measure the absolute abundance of every unique TCRbeta CDR3 rearrangement. For each sample, productive Simpson clonality was calculated as the square root of Simpson's diversity index over productive rearrangements. TCRdb carries this immuneACCESS record with in-frame sequences only. Its versions omit some clonotypes, under half of them owing to an unresolved V gene in the studies checked, with the rest unexplained. V and J calls and clone size are given by that table; D and trimming were obtained from the DNA. The sample table holds about 240,000 clones, of which approximately 83% were seen once. The ten largest clones take up less than 4% of the sample.

The rearrangement combines TRBV5-1 with TRBJ2-5, with TRBD2 perhaps the D gene, on 6 matching bases. Sequenced material: PBMCs or T cells enriched from blood (not recorded which). This receptor was taken from a woman in her forties with acute COVID-19. The CDR3 region: CASSNGGGTEETQYF. The DNA reads as follows: TGCGCCAGCAGCAACGGGGGTGGTACCGAAGAGACCCAGTACTTC.